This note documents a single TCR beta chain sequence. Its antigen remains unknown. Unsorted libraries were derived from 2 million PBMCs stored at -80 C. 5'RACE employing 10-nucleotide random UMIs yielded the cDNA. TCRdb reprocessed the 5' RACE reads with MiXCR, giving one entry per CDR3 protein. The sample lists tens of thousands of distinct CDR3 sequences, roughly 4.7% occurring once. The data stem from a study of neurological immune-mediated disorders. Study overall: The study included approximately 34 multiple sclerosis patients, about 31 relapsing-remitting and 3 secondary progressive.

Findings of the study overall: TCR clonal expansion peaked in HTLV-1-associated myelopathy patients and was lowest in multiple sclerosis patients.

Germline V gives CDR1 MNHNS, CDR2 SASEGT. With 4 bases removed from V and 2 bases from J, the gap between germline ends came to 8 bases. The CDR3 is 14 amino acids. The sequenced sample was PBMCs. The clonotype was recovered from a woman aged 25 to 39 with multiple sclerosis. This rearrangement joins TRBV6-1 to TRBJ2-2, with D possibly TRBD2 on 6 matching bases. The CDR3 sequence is CASSVGTNTGELFF. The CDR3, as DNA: TGTGCCAGCAGTGTGGGGACTAACACCGGGGAGCTGTTTTTT.